The 21 T cell receptor beta chains below all came from one sample that was sequenced in a study of CD8 T cells in ankylosing spondylitis. General observations from the study: There was a TCR beta motif, made of fewer than 10 highly homologous variants, that appeared characteristic of ankylosing spondylitis blood.

The antigens for these receptors are not known. TCRdb processed the 5' RACE reads anew with MiXCR; each CDR3 protein has one entry. The sample shows approximately 500,000 distinct CDR3 sequences, about 12% of them seen only once. Sequenced: blood, either unsorted or a sorted T cell fraction (not recorded which). The receptors originated from a male donor with ankylosing spondylitis.

The rearrangement uses TRBV20-1 and TRBJ2-7; no firm D call. Germline V CDR1 and CDR2: DFQATT, SNEGSKA (reference sequence). The CDR3 totals 12 residues. The CDR3 nucleotides read TGCAGCCAATCTGGGCTCACCTACGAGCAGTACTTC. Translating it yields CSQSGLTYEQYF.

This chain connects TRBV20-1 to TRBJ1-2; no clear D. Germline V CDR1 and CDR2: DFQATT, SNEGSKA (reference sequence). The V gene lost 5 bases and the J gene lost 1 base, with 5 bases spanning the gap. The CDR3 is made up of 11 amino acids. As DNA, the CDR3 is TGCAGTGCTCCCCATAACTATGGCTACACCTTC. Its translation: CSAPHNYGYTF.

This clonotype was found a few times. The chain couples TRBV4-2 to TRBJ2-5; the D is unclear. The ends were cut back, 0 bases at V and 2 bases at J, with 16 bases in the middle. Germline CDR1 LGHNA, CDR2 YNFKEQ. This CDR3 contains 17 residues. CDR3 nucleotide sequence: TGTGCCAGCAGCCAAGATCCCCTAGAAGCCGAACAAGAGACCCAGTACTTC. This sequence encodes CASSQDPLEAEQETQYF.

This clonotype was seen ten or more times. At one end, the junction sequence differs from germline, possibly due to a read error. The chain recombines TRBV12-3 or TRBV12-4 with TRBJ1-5; TRBD1 matches 12 bases. There are 15 residues in the CDR3. The CDR3 sequence: CASSRDRGRNQPQHF. CDR3 sequence (DNA): TGTGCCAGCAGCCGGGACAGGGGGCGCAACCAGCCCCAGCATTTT.

This clonotype was found many times. V is TRBV7-2 and J is TRBJ2-1, with D possibly matching TRBD1 (6 bases). V lost 6 bases and J lost 0, with 12 bases in between. Germline V gene data show CDR1 as SGHTA and CDR2 as FQGNSA. The CDR3 runs to 15 residues. The CDR3 nucleotides are TGTGCCAGCAGTTCGACAGGATTCTCCTACAATGAGCAGTTCTTC. Translation gives CASSSTGFSYNEQFF.

This clonotype was detected only a few times. This rearrangement joins TRBV12-3 or TRBV12-4 to TRBJ2-5; D gene ambiguous. The CDR3 covers 13 residues. V was clipped by 6 bases and J by 3 bases, with 11 bases between them. The CDR3 sequence: CASRSRRKETQYF. DNA for the CDR3: TGTGCCAGCAGGTCCCGCCGGAAAGAGACCCAGTACTTC.

The chain carries TRBV20-1 and TRBJ2-1; 9 bases map to TRBD2. The CDR3 has 12 amino acids. Germline V CDR1 and CDR2: DFQATT, SNEGSKA (reference sequence). The CDR3 loop is CSASGRMGEQFF. For the CDR3, the DNA is TGCAGCGCAAGCGGGAGGATGGGAGAGCAGTTCTTC.

This clonotype was recorded a few times. The rearrangement links TRBV7-2 to TRBJ2-3; 10 nucleotides agree with TRBD2. CDR1 is SGHTA, CDR2 FQGNSA, per germline. The CDR3 loop spans 15 amino acids. V lost 5 bases, J lost 6 bases, and 8 bases stayed unmatched. The DNA of the CDR3 is TGTGCCAGCAGCACCACTAGCGGGAAACTCGATACGCAGTATTTT. Translated: CASSTTSGKLDTQYF.

To note about this clonotype: This may stem from a read error, because a much larger clone lies one nucleotide away. This chain connects TRBV7-9 to TRBJ2-3; 10 bases are shared with TRBD2. The CDR3 totals 16 residues. Germline trimming cut 3 bases from V and 5 bases from J; bases unmatched to any gene: 8. The germline CDR1 and CDR2 sequences are SEHNR and FQNEAQ (reference sequence). Here the CDR3 DNA reads TGTGCCAGCAGCTTCGGACTAGCGGTAGGCGAAGATACGCAGTATTTT. Translation: CASSFGLAVGEDTQYF. Drawing the rest from reference TRBV7-9 and TRBJ2-3, the complete variable domain is DTGVSQNPRHKITKRGQNVTFRCDPISEHNRLYWYRQTLGQGPEFLTYFQNEAQLEKSRLLSDRFSAERPKGSFSTLEIQRTEQGDSAMYLCASSFGLAVGEDTQYFGPGTRLTVL.

This clonotype has more than one count but fewer than ten. The rearrangement links TRBV29-1 to TRBJ1-1, with D uncertain. The V end was cut by 7 bases, the J end by 1 base, with 13 bases between. This CDR3 spans 13 amino acids. Germline V CDR1 and CDR2: SQVTM, ANQGSEA. CDR3 sequence reads: CSAGGVTNTEAFF. In DNA, the CDR3 is TGCAGCGCCGGAGGAGTGACGAACACTGAAGCTTTCTTT.

This chain uses TRBV18 with TRBJ1-5; D is unresolved. The V gene lost 3 bases and the J gene lost 5 bases, with 8 bases spanning the gap. The CDR3 has 13 residues. Germline V lookup: CDR1 KGHSH, CDR2 LQKENI. The CDR3 region has the DNA TGTGCCAGCTCACCCGCCAGCCATCAGCCCCAGCATTTT. Amino acids: CASSPASHQPQHF.

The chain recombines TRBV7-2 with TRBJ1-2; D gene unclear. The length of the CDR3 is 14 residues. V shed 1 base and J shed 1 base, with 7 bases lying between them. CDR1 is SGHTA and CDR2 is FQGNSA in the germline V gene. The CDR3 loop reads CASSLDTFNYGYTF. CDR3 sequence (DNA): TGTGCCAGCAGCTTAGACACTTTTAACTATGGCTACACCTTC.

This clonotype was observed at least ten times. The V call is TRBV11-2, the J call TRBJ2-3; D is unclear. The CDR3 has 13 residues. Germline CDR1 SGHAT, CDR2 FQNNGV. V was clipped by 5 bases and J by 5 bases, with 11 bases between them. CDR3 DNA sequence: TGTGCCAGCAGCGTCGAAAGGAAAGATACGCAGTATTTT. This sequence encodes CASSVERKDTQYF.

The rearrangement links TRBV9 to TRBJ2-1; 7 positions agree with TRBD1. CDR1 and CDR2 (germline): SGDLS, YYNGEE. CDR3 size: 15 residues. V lost 0 bases to trimming and J lost 8 bases; unmatched junction nucleotides: 8. The CDR3 DNA reads TGTGCCAGCAGCGTAGCTACAGGGGCGTTTGATGAGCAGTTCTTC. This translates into CASSVATGAFDEQFF.

This clonotype was recorded at least ten times. This chain connects TRBV12-3 or TRBV12-4 to TRBJ2-3; D not certain. The CDR3 is made up of 11 amino acids. V lost 11 bases and J 5 bases, leaving 11 bases between the germline ends. Written as DNA, the CDR3 is TGTGCCGCGGCGATGGGAGATACGCAGTATTTT. It is translated as CAAAMGDTQYF.

The chain carries TRBV5-1 and TRBJ2-6, with D hard to call. Trimming pared 4 bases from V and 0 bases from J, leaving 11 bases between. This CDR3 is built from 16 residues. Per germline, CDR1 SGHRS and CDR2 YFSETQ. The CDR3 DNA reads as TGCGCCAGCAGCCCGGACCGCATCTCTGGGGCCAACGTCCTGACTTTC. Residues: CASSPDRISGANVLTF.

The V gene is TRBV10-1, the J gene TRBJ2-1, with 9 positions matching TRBD2. The CDR3 totals 15 residues. Germline V lookup: CDR1 WNHNN, CDR2 SYGVQD (reference sequence). Unmatched junction bases numbered 12, after V lost 7 bases and J lost 8 bases. In DNA, the CDR3 is TGCGCCAGCATGCCAACCGGGACTAGCCGGGATGAGCAGTTCTTC. Translation gives CASMPTGTSRDEQFF.

This clonotype showed up just a few times. The V call is TRBV20-1, the J call TRBJ2-2; 8 bases align to TRBD2. With V trimmed by 3 bases and J by 6 bases, 6 bases remained unmatched. CDR3 length: 14 amino acids. CDR1 DFQATT and CDR2 SNEGSKA come from the germline V gene (reference sequence). The CDR3 coding sequence is TGCAGTGCTAGTCCCGGGACTAGTCCCGGGGAGCTGTTTTTT. This gives the protein CSASPGTSPGELFF.

The rearrangement uses TRBV20-1 and TRBJ1-5; possibly TRBD1 for D (6 bases). V lost 5 bases, J lost 1 base, and 15 bases lay in between. Germline V gene sequence: CDR1 DFQATT, CDR2 SNEGSKA (reference sequence). This CDR3 spans 15 amino acids. The DNA for the CDR3 is TGCAGTGCTTCAACGTACAGGGACAGCAATCAGCCCCAGCATTTT. This codes for CSASTYRDSNQPQHF.

This clonotype was seen a few times. This chain connects TRBV9 to TRBJ1-1, with no clear D. CDR3 length: 14 residues. Trimming took 0 bases from V and 2 from J, leaving 8 bases between them. Per the germline V gene, CDR1 is SGDLS and CDR2 is YYNGEE. CDR3 bases: TGTGCCAGCAGCGTAGACGGTACAAACACTGAAGCTTTCTTT. Its protein product is CASSVDGTNTEAFF.

This clonotype showed up many times. The V call is TRBV7-2, the J call TRBJ2-1; the D is unclear. The germline CDR1 and CDR2 sequences are SGHTA and FQGNSA. The germline V and J ends were trimmed by 2 bases and 0 bases, with 8 bases remaining between them. The CDR3 length is 15 residues. The DNA for the CDR3 is TGTGCCAGCAGCTTAAGGAAGAGCTCCTACAATGAGCAGTTCTTC. It yields the protein CASSLRKSSYNEQFF.